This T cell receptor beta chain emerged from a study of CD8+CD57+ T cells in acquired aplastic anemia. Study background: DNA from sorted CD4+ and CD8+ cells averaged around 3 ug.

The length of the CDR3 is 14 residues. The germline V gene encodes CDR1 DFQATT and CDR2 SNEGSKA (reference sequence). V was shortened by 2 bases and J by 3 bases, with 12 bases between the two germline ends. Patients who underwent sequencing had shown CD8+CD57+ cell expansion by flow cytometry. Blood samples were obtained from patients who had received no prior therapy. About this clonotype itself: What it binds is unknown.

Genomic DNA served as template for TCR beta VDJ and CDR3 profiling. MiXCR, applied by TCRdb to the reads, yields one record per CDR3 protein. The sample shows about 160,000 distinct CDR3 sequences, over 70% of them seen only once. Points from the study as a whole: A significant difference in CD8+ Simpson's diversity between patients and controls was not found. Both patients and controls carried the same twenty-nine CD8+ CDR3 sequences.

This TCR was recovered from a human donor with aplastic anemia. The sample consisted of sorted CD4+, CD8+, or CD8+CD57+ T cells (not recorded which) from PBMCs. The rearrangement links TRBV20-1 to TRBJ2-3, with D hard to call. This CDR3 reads CSARSSGWTDTQYF. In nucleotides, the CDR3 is TGCAGTGCTAGATCATCAGGCTGGACAGATACGCAGTATTTT.